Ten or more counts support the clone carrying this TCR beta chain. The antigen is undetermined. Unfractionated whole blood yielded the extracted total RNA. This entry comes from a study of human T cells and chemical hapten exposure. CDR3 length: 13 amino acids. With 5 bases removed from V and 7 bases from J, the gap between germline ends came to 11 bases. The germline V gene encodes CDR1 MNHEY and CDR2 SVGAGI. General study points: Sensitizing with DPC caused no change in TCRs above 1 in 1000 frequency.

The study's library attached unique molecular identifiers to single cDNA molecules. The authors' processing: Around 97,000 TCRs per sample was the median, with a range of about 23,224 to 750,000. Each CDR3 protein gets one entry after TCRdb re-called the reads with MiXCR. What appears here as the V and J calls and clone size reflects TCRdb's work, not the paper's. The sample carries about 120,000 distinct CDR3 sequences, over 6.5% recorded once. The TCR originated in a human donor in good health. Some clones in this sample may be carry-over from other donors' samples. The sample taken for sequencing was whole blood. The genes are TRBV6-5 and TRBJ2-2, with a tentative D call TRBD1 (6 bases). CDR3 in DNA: TGTGCCAGCAGTAAACAGGGTATCGGGGAGCTGTTTTTT. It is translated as CASSKQGIGELFF.